This is a list of T cell receptor beta chains from one sample in a study of spatial heterogeneity in lung cancer. TCRdb redid the calling of the 5' RACE reads with MiXCR, one entry per CDR3 protein. The profile shows 12,000 to 15,000 distinct CDR3 sequences, approximately 8.5% of them singletons. Sequencing used PBMCs, obtained at surgery. The source of these receptors is a female donor with early-stage non-small cell lung cancer. Both conserved end residues are part of each CDR3. The order of the fields is J gene, V gene, D gene, clone size, CDR3 DNA, CDR3 protein. D genes are given only for firm matches. The size field is filled for only some rows; it gives once, few, many or a size class.

TRBJ2-2,TRBV9,.,.,TGTGCCAGCAGCCCTCGTGAGAACACCGGGGAGCTGTTTTTT,CASSPRENTGELFF
TRBJ1-1,TRBV28,.,many,TGTGCCAGCAGATGGCAGGGACTTAGCCCTGAAGCTTTCTTT,CASRWQGLSPEAFF
TRBJ2-7,TRBV11-2,.,many,TGTGCCAGCAGTCCCGAGGCGTACTCCTACGAGCAGTACTTC,CASSPEAYSYEQYF
TRBJ1-2,TRBV7-2,.,many,TGTGCCAGCAGCAGGGAGGGCTATGGCTACACCTTC,CASSREGYGYTF
TRBJ2-2,TRBV18,.,many,TGTGCCAGCTCACCACGGGGGGACAACACCGGGGAGCTGTTTTTT,CASSPRGDNTGELFF
TRBJ1-2,TRBV19,.,many,TGTGCCAGTAGTATAGAAGGACAGCGCGGCTACACCTTC,CASSIEGQRGYTF
TRBJ2-6,TRBV15,.,.,TGTGCCACCAGCAGAGATCTTTCTGGGGCCAACGTCCTGACTTTC,CATSRDLSGANVLTF
TRBJ2-1,TRBV5-1,TRBD2,many,TGCGCCAGCAGCTTGGTCGGACTAGCGGAGAATGAGCAGTTCTTC,CASSLVGLAENEQFF
TRBJ2-7,TRBV12-3/TRBV12-4,TRBD2,.,TGTGCCAGCAGTTTGGCTAGCGGGGGGGCCTACGAGCAGTACTTC,CASSLASGGAYEQYF
TRBJ2-7,TRBV6-1,TRBD1,many,TGTGCCAGCAGAGAGACAGGGACCACCTACGAGCAGTACTTC,CASRETGTTYEQYF
TRBJ2-3,TRBV6-1,.,many,TGTGCCAGTGACCGGACAGATACGCAGTATTTT,CASDRTDTQYF
TRBJ2-1,TRBV7-9,.,few,TGTGCCAGCAGCTTAGCGGGTTACGATGAGCAGTTCTTC,CASSLAGYDEQFF
TRBJ1-5,TRBV6-2/TRBV6-3,.,many,TGTGCCAGCAGTTACTCGATAAAGCCCCAGCATTTT,CASSYSIKPQHF
TRBJ2-3,TRBV12-3/TRBV12-4,.,many,TGTGCCAGCAGTTTGGTGACAGATACGCAGTATTTT,CASSLVTDTQYF
TRBJ2-6,TRBV20-1,.,.,TGCAGTGCCCATCAGGCGCTCTCTGGGGCCAACGTCCTGACTTTC,CSAHQALSGANVLTF